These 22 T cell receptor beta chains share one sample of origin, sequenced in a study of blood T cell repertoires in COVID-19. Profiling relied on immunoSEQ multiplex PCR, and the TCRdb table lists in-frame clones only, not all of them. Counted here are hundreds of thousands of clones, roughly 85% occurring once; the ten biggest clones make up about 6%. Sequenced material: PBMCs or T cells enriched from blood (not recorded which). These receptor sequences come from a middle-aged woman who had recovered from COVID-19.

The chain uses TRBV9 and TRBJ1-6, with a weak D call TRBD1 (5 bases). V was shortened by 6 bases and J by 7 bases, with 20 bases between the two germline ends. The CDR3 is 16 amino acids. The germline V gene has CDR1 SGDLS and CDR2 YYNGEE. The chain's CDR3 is CASTLGGERENSPLHF. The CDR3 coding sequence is TGTGCCAGCACTTTGGGGGGGGAACGGGAGAATTCACCCCTCCACTTT.

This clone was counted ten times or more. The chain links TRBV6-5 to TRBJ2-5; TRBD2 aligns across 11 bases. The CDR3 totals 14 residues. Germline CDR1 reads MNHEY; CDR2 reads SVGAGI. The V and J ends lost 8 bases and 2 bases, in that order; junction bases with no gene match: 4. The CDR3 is CASWTSGLQETQYF. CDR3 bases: TGTGCCAGCTGGACTAGCGGGCTTCAAGAGACCCAGTACTTC.

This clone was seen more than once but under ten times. The chain's CDR3 is CASRGLVGDEQFF. DNA for the CDR3: TGTGCCAGCAGGGGACTGGTAGGCGATGAGCAGTTCTTC. The rearrangement links TRBV6-5 to TRBJ2-1, with D tentatively TRBD2 (6 bases). Germline CDR1 is MNHEY and CDR2 is SVGAGI. The V and J ends lost 6 bases and 8 bases respectively, with 14 bases between them. The length of the CDR3 is 13 residues.

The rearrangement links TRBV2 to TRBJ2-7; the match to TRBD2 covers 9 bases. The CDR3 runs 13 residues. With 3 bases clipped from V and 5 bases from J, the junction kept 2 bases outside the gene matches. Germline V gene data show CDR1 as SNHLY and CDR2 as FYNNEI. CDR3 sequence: CASSEGLADEQYF. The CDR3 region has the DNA TGTGCCAGCAGTGAGGGACTAGCAGACGAGCAGTACTTC.

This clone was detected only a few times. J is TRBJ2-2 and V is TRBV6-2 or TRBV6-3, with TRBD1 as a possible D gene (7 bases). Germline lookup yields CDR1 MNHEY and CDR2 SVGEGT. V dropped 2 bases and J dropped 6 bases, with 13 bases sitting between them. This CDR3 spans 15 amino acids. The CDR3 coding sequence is TGTGCCAGCAGTTACCTATCCAGGGGGGCCGGGGAGCTGTTTTTT. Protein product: CASSYLSRGAGELFF.

CDR3 amino acids: CASSPFLAGVPDTQYF. CDR3 bases: TGTGCCAGCAGCCCCTTTCTAGCGGGAGTGCCAGATACGCAGTATTTT. The chain carries TRBV27 and TRBJ2-3, with TRBD2 identical over 10 bases. The ends lost 6 bases at V and 4 bases at J; junction bases unmatched: 10. The germline V gene has CDR1 MNHEY and CDR2 SMNVEV (reference sequence). The CDR3 length is 16 residues.

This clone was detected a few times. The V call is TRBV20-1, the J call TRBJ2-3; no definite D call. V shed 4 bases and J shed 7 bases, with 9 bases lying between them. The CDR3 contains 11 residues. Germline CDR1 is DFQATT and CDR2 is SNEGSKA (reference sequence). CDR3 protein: CSAKPSYTQYF. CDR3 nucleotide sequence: TGCAGTGCTAAACCGAGTTATACGCAGTATTTT.

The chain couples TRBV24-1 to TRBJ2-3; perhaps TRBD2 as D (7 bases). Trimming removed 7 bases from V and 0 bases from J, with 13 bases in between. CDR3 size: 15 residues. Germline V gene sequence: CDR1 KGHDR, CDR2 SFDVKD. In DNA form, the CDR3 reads TGTGCCACCAGCCGCGGGGGCCCTAGCACAGATACGCAGTATTTT. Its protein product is CATSRGGPSTDTQYF.

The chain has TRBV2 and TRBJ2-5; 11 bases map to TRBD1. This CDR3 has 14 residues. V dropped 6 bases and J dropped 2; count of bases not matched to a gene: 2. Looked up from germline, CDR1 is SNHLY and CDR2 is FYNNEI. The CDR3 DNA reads TGTGCCAGCAGGCGGGACAGGGGGCAAGAGACCCAGTACTTC. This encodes CASRRDRGQETQYF.

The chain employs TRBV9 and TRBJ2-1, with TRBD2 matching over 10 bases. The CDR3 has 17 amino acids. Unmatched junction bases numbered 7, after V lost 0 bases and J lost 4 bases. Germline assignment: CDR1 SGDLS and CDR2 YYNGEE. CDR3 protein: CASSVEGLAGAYNEQFF. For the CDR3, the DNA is TGTGCCAGCAGCGTAGAGGGGCTAGCGGGGGCTTACAATGAGCAGTTCTTC. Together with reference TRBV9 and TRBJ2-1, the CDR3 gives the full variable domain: DSGVTQTPKHLITATGQRVTLRCSPRSGDLSVYWYQQSLDQGLQFLIQYYNGEERAKGNILERFSAQQFPDLHSELNLSSLELGDSALYFCASSVEGLAGAYNEQFFGPGTRLTVL.

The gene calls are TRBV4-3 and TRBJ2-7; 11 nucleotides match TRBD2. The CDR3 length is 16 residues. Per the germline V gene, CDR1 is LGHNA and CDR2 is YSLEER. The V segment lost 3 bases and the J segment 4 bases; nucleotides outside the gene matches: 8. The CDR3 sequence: CASSQNLAGGYYEQYF. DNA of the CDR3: TGCGCCAGCAGCCAGAATCTAGCGGGAGGATATTACGAGCAGTACTTC.

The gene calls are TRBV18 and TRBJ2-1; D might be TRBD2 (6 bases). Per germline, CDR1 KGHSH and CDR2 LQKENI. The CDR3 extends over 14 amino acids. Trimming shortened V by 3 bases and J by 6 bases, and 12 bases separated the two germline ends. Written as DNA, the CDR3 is TGTGCCAGCTCACCGACTAGTACGGCCAATGAGCAGTTCTTC. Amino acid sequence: CASSPTSTANEQFF.

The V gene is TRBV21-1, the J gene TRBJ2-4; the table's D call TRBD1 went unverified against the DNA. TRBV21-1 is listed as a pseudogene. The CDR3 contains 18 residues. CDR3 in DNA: TGTGCCAGCAGCAAACGGACAAGGCCGGTGACAGAGGAAAACATTCAGTACTTC. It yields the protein CASSKRTRPVTEENIQYF.

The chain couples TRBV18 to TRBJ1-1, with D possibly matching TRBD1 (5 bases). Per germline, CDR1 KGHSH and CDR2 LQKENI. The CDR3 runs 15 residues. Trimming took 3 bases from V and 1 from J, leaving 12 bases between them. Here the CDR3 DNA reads TGTGCCAGCTCACCGGCGGGGGTCCGGAACACTGAAGCTTTCTTT. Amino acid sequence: CASSPAGVRNTEAFF. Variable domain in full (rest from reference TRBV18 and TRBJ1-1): NAGVMQNPRHLVRRRGQEARLRCSPMKGHSHVYWYRQLPEEGLKFMVYLQKENIIDESGMPKERFSAEFPKEGPSILRIQQVVRGDSAAYFCASSPAGVRNTEAFFGQGTRLTVV.

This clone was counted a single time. The CDR3 loop reads CASSELAGVYNEQFF. CDR3 nucleotide sequence: TGTGCCAGCAGTGAGTTGGCGGGAGTGTACAATGAGCAGTTCTTC. The rearrangement joins TRBV2 to TRBJ2-1; 7 nucleotides match TRBD2. J gave up 4 bases and V 3 bases, and 6 bases lay outside the gene matches. This CDR3 contains 15 residues. The V gene's germline CDR1 is SNHLY and CDR2 FYNNEI.

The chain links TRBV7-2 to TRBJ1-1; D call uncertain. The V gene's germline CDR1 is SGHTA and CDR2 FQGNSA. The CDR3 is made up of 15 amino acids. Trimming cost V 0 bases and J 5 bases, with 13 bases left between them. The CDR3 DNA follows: TGTGCCAGCAGCTTAGCGCGTGGAGGAAGGACTGAAGCTTTCTTT. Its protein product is CASSLARGGRTEAFF.

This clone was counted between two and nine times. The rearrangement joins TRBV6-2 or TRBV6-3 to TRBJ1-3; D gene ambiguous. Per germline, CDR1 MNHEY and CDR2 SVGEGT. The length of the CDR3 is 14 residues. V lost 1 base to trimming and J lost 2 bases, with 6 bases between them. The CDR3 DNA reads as TGTGCCAGCAGTTACTTATCAGCTGGAAACACCATATATTTT. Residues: CASSYLSAGNTIYF.

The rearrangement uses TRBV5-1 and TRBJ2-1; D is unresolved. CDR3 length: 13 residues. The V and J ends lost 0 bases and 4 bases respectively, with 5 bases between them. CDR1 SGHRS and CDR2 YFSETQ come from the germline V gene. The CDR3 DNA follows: TGCGCCAGCAGCTTGGATTATTACAATGAGCAGTTCTTC. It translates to CASSLDYYNEQFF.

This CDR3 reads CASSLGSGGYGYTF. CDR3 sequence (DNA): TGTGCCAGCAGCTTAGGCTCAGGGGGCTATGGCTACACCTTC. This chain connects TRBV11-1 to TRBJ1-2, with 7 bases matching TRBD1. CDR3 size: 14 residues. V lost 1 base to trimming and J lost 4 bases; unmatched junction nucleotides: 3. Germline V gene sequence: CDR1 SGHAT, CDR2 FQDESV (reference sequence).

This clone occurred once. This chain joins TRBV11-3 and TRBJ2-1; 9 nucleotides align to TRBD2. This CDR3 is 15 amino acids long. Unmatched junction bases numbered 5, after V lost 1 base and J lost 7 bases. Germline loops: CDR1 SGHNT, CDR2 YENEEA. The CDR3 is CASSLAPSGANEQFF. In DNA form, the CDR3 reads TGTGCCAGCAGCTTAGCCCCTAGCGGGGCTAATGAGCAGTTCTTC.

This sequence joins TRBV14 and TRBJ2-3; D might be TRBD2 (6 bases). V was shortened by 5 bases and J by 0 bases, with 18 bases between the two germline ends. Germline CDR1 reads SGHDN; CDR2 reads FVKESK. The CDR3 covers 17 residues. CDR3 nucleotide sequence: TGTGCCAGCAGCGCACGGCCCGGGGGATATAGCACAGATACGCAGTATTTT. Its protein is CASSARPGGYSTDTQYF.

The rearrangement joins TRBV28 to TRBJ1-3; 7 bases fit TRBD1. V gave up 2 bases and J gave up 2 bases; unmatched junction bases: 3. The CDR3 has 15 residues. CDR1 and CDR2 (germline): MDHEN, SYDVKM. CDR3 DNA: TGTGCCAGCAGTTTAAAGGGGGCGGCTGGAAACACCATATATTTT. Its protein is CASSLKGAAGNTIYF.